The subject of this entry is one T cell receptor beta chain. What it recognizes is unknown. Gene names denote mouse genes. The read terminates 1 residue ahead of where the CDR3 ends, so the germline J gene completes it. The data were obtained in a study of tissue T cells after allogeneic stem cell transplantation. Germline V gene sequence: CDR1 NSQYPW, CDR2 LRSPGD (reference sequence). The CDR3 runs to 15 residues. The junction had 3 bases not matched to a gene; V was cut back by 2 bases and J by 2 bases. Study-level results: Blood and spleen captured only part of the tissue TCR repertoire. Within patients, tissue anatomy strongly shaped TCR repertoire composition. Across patients, clones rarely overlapped, yet motif clusters were shared tissue-specifically.

The protocol was immunoSEQ multiplex PCR, while the TCRdb copy is restricted to in-frame clones and leaves out a portion. Of some 48,000 clones detected, over 70% appear once; the ten largest clones hold roughly 0.5%. V usage is TRBV1 and J usage is TRBJ2-5, with 8 bases matching TRBD2. Sequenced material: sorted cells pooled from one or two spleens. This clonotype originated in a pool of C57BL/6 mice in good health. CDR3 DNA (partial): TGCACCTGCAGTGCAAACTGGGGGTTCCAAGACACCCAGTAC. Encoded protein: CTCSANWGFQDTQY. The full CDR3 sequence reads CTCSANWGFQDTQYF.